These 10 T cell receptor beta chains share one sample of origin, sequenced in a study of T-cell reconstitution after alpha-beta-depleted transplantation in children. As it was prepared, the TCRbeta library received unique molecular identifiers. TCRdb analysed the PCR reads with MiXCR anew, one entry per CDR3 protein. The sample yields 280,000 or so distinct CDR3 sequences, under 14% seen once. The source material was peripheral blood, sampled 180 days after TCRalphabeta/CD19-depleted stem cell transplant. Source of these receptors: a male patient between 2 and 15 years old who had a stem cell transplant for chronic granulomatous disease, so the T cells may come from the graft donor.

This clonotype was seen at least ten times. The chain uses TRBV6-1 and TRBJ2-1; TRBD1 might be the D (6 bases). Germline V CDR1 and CDR2: MNHNS, SASEGT. CDR3 length: 16 residues. V shed 8 bases and J shed 8 bases, with 25 bases lying between them. This CDR3 reads CASGPGGGSHSDEQFF. Written as DNA, the CDR3 is TGTGCCAGCGGACCTGGGGGCGGTTCTCACTCCGATGAGCAGTTCTTC.

There are many counts of this clonotype. This chain connects TRBV9 to TRBJ1-1, with D maybe TRBD1 (6 bases). V lost 3 bases, J lost 0 bases, and 12 bases lay in between. Germline lookup yields CDR1 SGDLS and CDR2 YYNGEE. The CDR3 sequence is 15 residues long. CDR3 loop: CASSASTGLNTEAFF. CDR3 DNA sequence: TGTGCCAGCAGCGCCTCCACAGGGCTGAACACTGAAGCTTTCTTT.

In this sample, this clonotype turned up many times. J is TRBJ2-7 and V is TRBV29-1, with 8 bases identical to TRBD2. This CDR3 comprises 14 residues. With 6 bases clipped from V and 3 bases from J, the junction kept 10 bases outside the gene matches. CDR1 and CDR2 from the germline V gene are SQVTM and ANQGSEA. The CDR3 region is CSVGAGLGVYEQYF. CDR3 DNA: TGCAGCGTCGGAGCGGGACTAGGCGTCTACGAGCAGTACTTC.

This clonotype was observed at least ten times. The rearrangement joins TRBV6-6 to TRBJ1-1; unclear D gene. The V gene lost 2 bases and the J gene lost 4 bases, with 8 bases spanning the gap. This CDR3 region has 13 residues. From germline, CDR1 is MNHNY and CDR2 SVGAGI (reference sequence). CDR3 amino acids: CASSYPGPTEAFF. The CDR3 region has the DNA TGTGCCAGCAGTTACCCTGGGCCCACTGAAGCTTTCTTT.

At least ten counts were recorded for this clonotype. The J gene is TRBJ2-6, the V gene TRBV4-2; 11 nucleotides align to TRBD1. Trimming cost V 3 bases and J 0 bases; bases outside gene matches: 7. Germline lookup yields CDR1 LGHNA and CDR2 YNFKEQ. The CDR3 is made up of 19 amino acids. DNA of the CDR3: TGTGCCAGCAGCCAGAACCCCGGGACAGGGGGCTCTGGGGCCAACGTCCTGACTTTC. Protein product: CASSQNPGTGGSGANVLTF.

This clonotype was counted at least ten times. J is TRBJ2-7 and V is TRBV7-6; TRBD1 agrees at 7 bases. CDR1 and CDR2 (germline): SGHVS, FNYEAQ. The CDR3 is 15 residues long. V lost 4 bases, J lost 9 bases, and 15 bases stayed unmatched. CDR3 nucleotides: TGTGCCAGCAGCTCCCTACCGGGACAGACTACGAGGCAGTACTTC. This codes for CASSSLPGQTTRQYF. The whole variable domain, remainder taken from reference TRBV7-6 and TRBJ2-7, is GAGVSQSPRYKVTKRGQDVALRCDPISGHVSLYWYRQALGQGPEFLTYFNYEAQQDKSGLPNDRFSAERPEGSISTLTIQRTEQRDSAMYRCASSSLPGQTTRQYFGPGTRLTVT.

The table lists this clonotype with many counts. This chain joins TRBV7-9 and TRBJ1-2, with D possibly being TRBD1 (6 bases). The V end was cut by 5 bases, the J end by 7 bases, with 17 bases between. This CDR3 contains 14 residues. Germline V gene sequence: CDR1 SEHNR, CDR2 FQNEAQ (reference sequence). The CDR3 DNA sequence: TGTGCCAGCAGCGTCAAACAGGGAAGGGGTGGCTACACCTTC. It translates to CASSVKQGRGGYTF.

This clonotype came up many times. The chain employs TRBV4-3 and TRBJ2-2; no firm D call. The CDR3 runs 14 residues. V shed 0 bases and J shed 5 bases, with 7 bases lying between them. Germline V gene sequence: CDR1 LGHNA, CDR2 YSLEER. The CDR3 loop reads CASSQDQVTGELFF. DNA for the CDR3: TGCGCCAGCAGCCAAGATCAGGTGACCGGGGAGCTGTTTTTT.

The chain uses TRBV5-4 and TRBJ2-1; D is uncertain. Germline CDR1 SGHNT, CDR2 YYREEE (reference sequence). The germline V and J ends were trimmed by 3 bases and 10 bases, with 17 bases remaining between them. This CDR3 comprises 14 residues. The CDR3 loop reads CASSSLLFPREQFF. The CDR3 nucleotides are TGTGCCAGCAGCTCTTTACTATTTCCCCGAGAGCAGTTCTTC. The complete variable domain, with remaining parts taken from reference TRBV5-4 and TRBJ2-1, reads ETGVTQSPTHLIKTRGQQVTLRCSSQSGHNTVSWYQQALGQGPQFIFQYYREEENGRGNFPPRFSGLQFPNYSSELNVNALELDDSALYLCASSSLLFPREQFFGPGTRLTVL.

This clonotype occurred many times. The V call is TRBV20-1, the J call TRBJ1-3; TRBD1 is a possible D gene (5 bases). CDR1 is DFQATT and CDR2 is SNEGSKA in the germline V gene (reference sequence). Trimming cost V 4 bases and J 1 base, with 8 bases left between them. This CDR3 spans 13 amino acids. The CDR3 loop reads CSAIWGSGNTIYF. The CDR3 DNA is TGCAGTGCTATATGGGGGTCTGGAAACACCATATATTTT.